This T cell receptor beta chain was found in a study of cytomegalovirus exposure and HLA in healthy donors. General study findings and limits: Donors were assumed by presence/absence analyses to have roughly uniform sequencing depth.

PCR amplification relied on 60 Vbeta primers (plus 13 Jbeta primers). The method was immunoSEQ multiplex PCR; TCRdb's version includes in-frame clones alone and lacks a portion of them. The sample lists about 82,000 clones, over 9.5% seen once, with over 20% in the top ten. In regard to this clone: The antigen is undetermined.

Germline CDR1 and CDR2: MDHEN and SYDVKM. The CDR3 contains 13 residues. The V end was cut by 5 bases, the J end by 4 bases, with 9 bases between. The receptor comes from a man in his fifties or sixties in good health and CMV-seropositive. The genes are TRBV28 and TRBJ1-5; D is perhaps TRBD1 (5 bases). Sequencing was carried out using PBMCs. CDR3 bases: TGTGCCAGCAGTCAGGGTTGGAATCAGCCCCAGCATTTT. The encoded protein is CASSQGWNQPQHF.